This T cell receptor beta chain is from a study of blood T cell repertoires in COVID-19 (dated by TCRdb to the early 2020s). About the investigation overall: Samples from collaborators originated in the United States, Italy and Spain and spanned both the acute and convalescent phases of COVID-19. Subjects who had been exposed to COVID-19, were actively infected with it, or had recovered from it provided the deeply sampled blood TCRbeta repertoires that made up the dataset. Sample metadata almost always included a de-identified subject ID, COVID-19 status, age in years and sex. The prospective study material was composed of cDNA or gDNA derived from T cells, B-cell-depleted T cells, or PBMCs. Where HLA class I and class II types were available, the types were taken from metadata supplied by the sample provider, not from assay-based typing. The repertoires were released in a freely available public database meant as a resource for research on the immune response to SARS-CoV-2. The samples were drawn from two sources: the first 160 participants of the ongoing ImmuneRACE study, and fewer than 1,500 subjects contributed by 6 global collaborators. Overall results and qualifications from the work: Clinical and demographic metadata were provided uncurated, with the amount varying by source and participant.

Each collaborating institution followed its own protocols to collect whole blood in K2EDTA tubes. For TCRbeta analysis, collaborators shipped samples as frozen whole blood, isolated PBMCs, or DNA extracted from either of those sample types. The CDR3 spans 15 residues, from the cysteine through the phenylalanine. The retained sequence is limited to the CDR3, 45 bases, with the frame set at the first base. CDR1 SEHNR and CDR2 FQNEAQ were looked up in the germline V gene (reference sequence). Relative to germline, V is missing 5 bases and J is missing 6 bases, with 6 bases of the junction outside any gene match. TCRbeta CDR3 regions were amplified from genomic DNA using the immunoSEQ Assay, a bias-controlled multiplex PCR. The authors' analysis ran thus. The number of nucleated cells in each sample was estimated from the amplification of reference gene primers within the assay. To quantify the absolute abundance of each unique TCRbeta CDR3 rearrangement, sequence reads were collapsed and filtered. Productive Simpson clonality was computed per sample as the square root of Simpson's diversity index over productive rearrangements. TCRdb holds this immuneACCESS table with in-frame rearrangements only. Some clones are missing; in checked studies, unresolved V genes explain under half, and the rest has no known cause. Clone size and the V and J calls come from that table; the DNA yielded D and trimming. The sample table holds hundreds of thousands of clones, of which more than 85% were seen once. Of the sample, roughly 1.3% falls within the top ten clones.

To note about this clone: This clone's antigen is unknown. Per-nucleotide qualities are absent, and no much larger clonotype sits a single base away.

Recombination connected TRBV7-9 to TRBJ2-1; TRBD2 aligns with 11 central bases. Sequencing was performed on peripheral blood. The sequence was collected from a man in his 70s with acute or convalescent COVID-19. The CDR3 protein is CASSPRGLAANEQFF. Here is the DNA: TGTGCCAGCAGCCCCCGGGGACTAGCGGCCAATGAGCAGTTCTTC.